The present entry profiles one TCR beta chain with its context. Assay: immunoSEQ multiplex PCR; the TCRdb copy retains only in-frame clones and omits some. Here the sample spans some 70,000 clones, about four fifths being singletons. The sample comes from a study of control samples from healthy donors and cancer patients. This TCR was recovered from a woman between 50 and 59 years old with lung cancer. The sequencing input was PBMCs.

CDR3 sequence reads: CASSLDGARGTEAFF. DNA for the CDR3: TGCGCCAGCAGCTTGGATGGGGCCCGGGGGACTGAAGCTTTCTTT. V and J are TRBV5-1 and TRBJ1-1; TRBD1 is a possible D gene (5 bases). Germline V gene sequence: CDR1 SGHRS, CDR2 YFSETQ. This CDR3 contains 15 residues. Deletions cut 0 bases from V and 5 bases from J, with 14 bases between.